This T cell receptor (beta chain) was recovered during a study of blood T cell repertoires in COVID-19. Study context: Italy, Spain and the United States were the sources of the convalescent and acute COVID-19 samples.

Clones were sequenced by immunoSEQ multiplex PCR, and TCRdb holds only the in-frame ones, with some missing. This table holds about 60,000 clones, roughly 83% found once. Sequenced: peripheral blood. The TCR comes from a man aged 60 to 69 with COVID-19, enrolled during active disease.

The CDR3 DNA sequence: TGTGCCAGCAGTTCTCCGGGACAGCAATCATACGAGCAGTACTTC. Its translation is CASSSPGQQSYEQYF. The chain carries TRBV6-5 and TRBJ2-7, with 7 nucleotides matching TRBD1. Losses at the gene ends were 4 bases for V and 4 bases for J; bases not matched to a gene: 10. The CDR3 covers 15 residues. Germline assignment: CDR1 MNHEY and CDR2 SVGAGI.